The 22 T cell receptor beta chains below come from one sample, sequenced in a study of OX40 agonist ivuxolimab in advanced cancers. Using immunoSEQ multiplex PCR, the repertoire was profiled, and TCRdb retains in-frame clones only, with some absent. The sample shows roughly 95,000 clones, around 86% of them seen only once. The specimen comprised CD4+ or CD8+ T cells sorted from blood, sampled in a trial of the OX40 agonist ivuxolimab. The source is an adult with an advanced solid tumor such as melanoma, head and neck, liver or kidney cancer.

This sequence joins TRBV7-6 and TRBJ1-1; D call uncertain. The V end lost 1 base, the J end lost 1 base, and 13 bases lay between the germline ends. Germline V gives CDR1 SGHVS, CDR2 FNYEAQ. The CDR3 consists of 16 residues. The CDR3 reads CASSLGQAGSNTEAFF. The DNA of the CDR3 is TGTGCCAGCAGCTTAGGGCAGGCAGGATCGAACACTGAAGCTTTCTTT. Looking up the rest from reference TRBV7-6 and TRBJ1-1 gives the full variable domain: GAGVSQSPRYKVTKRGQDVALRCDPISGHVSLYWYRQALGQGPEFLTYFNYEAQQDKSGLPNDRFSAERPEGSISTLTIQRTEQRDSAMYRCASSLGQAGSNTEAFFGQGTRLTVV.

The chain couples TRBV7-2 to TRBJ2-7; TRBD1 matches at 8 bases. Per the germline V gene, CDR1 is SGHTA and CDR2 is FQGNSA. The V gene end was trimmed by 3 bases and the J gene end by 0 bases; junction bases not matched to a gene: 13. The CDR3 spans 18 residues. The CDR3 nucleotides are TGTGCCAGCAGCTTTGCGCCCGCCCGGGACAGGCACTCCTACGAGCAGTACTTC. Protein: CASSFAPARDRHSYEQYF. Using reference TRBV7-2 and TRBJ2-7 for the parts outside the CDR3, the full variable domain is GAGVSQSPSNKVTEKGKDVELRCDPISGHTALYWYRQSLGQGLEFLIYFQGNSAPDKSGLPSDRFSAERTGGSVSTLTIQRTQQEDSAVYLCASSFAPARDRHSYEQYFGPGTRLTVT.

This CDR3 is CATSKGPGTSGRVTDTQYF. The CDR3, as DNA: TGTGCCACCAGCAAAGGTCCCGGGACTAGCGGGAGGGTGACAGATACGCAGTATTTT. The chain joins TRBV15 to TRBJ2-3; 16 nucleotides agree with TRBD2. The CDR3 has 19 residues. Germline V lookup: CDR1 LNHNV, CDR2 YYDKDF (reference sequence). Trimming at V came to 4 bases and at J to 3 bases, leaving 10 bases not matched to a gene. Using reference TRBV15 and TRBJ2-3 for the parts outside the CDR3, the full variable domain is DAMVIQNPRYQVTQFGKPVTLSCSQTLNHNVMYWYQQKSSQAPKLLFHYYDKDFNNEADTPDNFQSRRPNTSFCFLDIRSPGLGDTAMYLCATSKGPGTSGRVTDTQYFGPGTRLTVL.

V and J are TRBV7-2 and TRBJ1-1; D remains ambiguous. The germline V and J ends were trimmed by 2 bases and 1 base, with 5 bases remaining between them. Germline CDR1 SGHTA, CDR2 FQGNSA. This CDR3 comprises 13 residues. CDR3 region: CASSLSANTEAFF. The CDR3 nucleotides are TGTGCCAGCAGCTTATCGGCGAACACTGAAGCTTTCTTT.

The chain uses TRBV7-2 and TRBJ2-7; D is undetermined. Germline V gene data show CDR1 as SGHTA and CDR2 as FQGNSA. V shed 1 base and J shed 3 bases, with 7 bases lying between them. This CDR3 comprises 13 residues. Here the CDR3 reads CASSLGRSYEQYF. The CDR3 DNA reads TGTGCCAGCAGCTTAGGTAGGAGCTACGAGCAGTACTTC.

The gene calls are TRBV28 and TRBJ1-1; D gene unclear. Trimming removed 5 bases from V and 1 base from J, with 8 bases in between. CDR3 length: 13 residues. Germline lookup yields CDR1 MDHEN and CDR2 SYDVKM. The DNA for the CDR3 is TGTGCCAGCAGTACCCGTCCGAACACTGAAGCTTTCTTT. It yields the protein CASSTRPNTEAFF.

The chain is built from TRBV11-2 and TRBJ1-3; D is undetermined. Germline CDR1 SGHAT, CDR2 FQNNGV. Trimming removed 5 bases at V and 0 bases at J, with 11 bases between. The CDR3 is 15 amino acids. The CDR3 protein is CASSPLRASGNTIYF. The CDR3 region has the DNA TGTGCCAGCAGCCCGCTCCGGGCCTCTGGAAACACCATATATTTT.

Here the CDR3 reads CASSLPLPGIGNTIYF. The CDR3 region has the DNA TGTGCCAGCAGTTTACCCCTCCCAGGAATTGGAAACACCATATATTTT. The chain couples TRBV28 to TRBJ1-3; D is ambiguous. The CDR3 has 16 amino acids. Germline CDR1 reads MDHEN; CDR2 reads SYDVKM. Trimming removed 2 bases at V and 3 bases at J, with 14 bases between.

The CDR3 here is CASSRTGLNTEAFF. CDR3 DNA sequence: TGTGCCAGCAGCCGGACAGGGTTGAACACTGAAGCTTTCTTT. The rearrangement uses TRBV5-6 and TRBJ1-1, with 8 bases matching TRBD1. This CDR3 comprises 14 residues. CDR1 is SGHDT, CDR2 YYEEEE, per germline. The V gene end was trimmed by 4 bases and the J gene end by 0 bases; junction bases not matched to a gene: 2.

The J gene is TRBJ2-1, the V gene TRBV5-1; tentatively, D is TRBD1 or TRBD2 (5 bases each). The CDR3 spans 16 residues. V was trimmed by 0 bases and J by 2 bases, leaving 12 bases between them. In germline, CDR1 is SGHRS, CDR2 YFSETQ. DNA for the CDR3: TGCGCCAGCAGCTTGGCCCCCCTGGGGGCCTACAATGAGCAGTTCTTC. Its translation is CASSLAPLGAYNEQFF.

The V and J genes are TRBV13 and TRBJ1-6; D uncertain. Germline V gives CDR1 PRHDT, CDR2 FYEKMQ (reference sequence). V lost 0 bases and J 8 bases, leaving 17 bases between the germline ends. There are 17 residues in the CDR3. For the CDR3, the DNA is TGTGCCAGCAGCTTAGGCCAAGGCGGGTGGCGGGATTCACCCCTCCACTTT. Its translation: CASSLGQGGWRDSPLHF.

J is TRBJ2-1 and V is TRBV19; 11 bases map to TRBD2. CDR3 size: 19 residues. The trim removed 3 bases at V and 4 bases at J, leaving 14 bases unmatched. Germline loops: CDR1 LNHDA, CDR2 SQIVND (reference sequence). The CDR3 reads CASSISPHPTSGKYNEQFF. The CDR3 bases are TGTGCCAGTAGTATTTCCCCCCACCCGACTAGCGGGAAATACAATGAGCAGTTCTTC.

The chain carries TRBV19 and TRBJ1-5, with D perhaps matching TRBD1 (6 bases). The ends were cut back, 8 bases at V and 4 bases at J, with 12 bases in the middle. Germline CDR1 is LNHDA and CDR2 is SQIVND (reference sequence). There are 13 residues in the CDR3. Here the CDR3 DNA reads TGTGCCAGTGGACAGATGGGGAATCAGCCCCAGCATTTT. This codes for CASGQMGNQPQHF. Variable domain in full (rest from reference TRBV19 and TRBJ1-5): DGGITQSPKYLFRKEGQNVTLSCEQNLNHDAMYWYRQDPGQGLRLIYYSQIVNDFQKGDIAEGYSVSREKKESFPLTVTSAQKNPTAFYLCASGQMGNQPQHFGDGTRLSIL.

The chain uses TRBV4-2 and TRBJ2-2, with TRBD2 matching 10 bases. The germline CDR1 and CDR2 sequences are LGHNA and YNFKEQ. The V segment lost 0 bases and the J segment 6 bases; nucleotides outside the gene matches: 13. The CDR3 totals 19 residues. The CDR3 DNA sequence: TGTGCCAGCAGCCAAGACCTTTCCAGCGGGAGGGCCGGGGCCGGGGAGCTGTTTTTT. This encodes CASSQDLSSGRAGAGELFF.

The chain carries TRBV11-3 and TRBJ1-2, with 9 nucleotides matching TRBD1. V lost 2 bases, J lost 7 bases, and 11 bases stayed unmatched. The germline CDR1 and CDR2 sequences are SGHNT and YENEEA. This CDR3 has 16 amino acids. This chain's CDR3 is CASSLNGGTGLRGYTF. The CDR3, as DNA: TGTGCCAGCAGCTTAAACGGGGGGACAGGGCTCCGTGGCTACACCTTC.

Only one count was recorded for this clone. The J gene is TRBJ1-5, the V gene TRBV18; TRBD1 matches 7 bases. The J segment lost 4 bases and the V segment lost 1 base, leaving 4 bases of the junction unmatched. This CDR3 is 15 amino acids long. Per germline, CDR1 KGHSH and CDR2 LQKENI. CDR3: CASSPQGTVNQPQHF. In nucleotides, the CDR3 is TGTGCCAGCTCACCACAAGGGACAGTAAATCAGCCCCAGCATTTT.

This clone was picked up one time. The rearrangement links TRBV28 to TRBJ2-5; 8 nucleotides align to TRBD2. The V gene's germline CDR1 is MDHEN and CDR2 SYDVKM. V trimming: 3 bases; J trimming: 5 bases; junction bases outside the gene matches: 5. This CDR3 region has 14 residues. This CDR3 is CASSFLAGEETQYF. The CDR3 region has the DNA TGTGCCAGCAGTTTCCTAGCGGGCGAGGAGACCCAGTACTTC.

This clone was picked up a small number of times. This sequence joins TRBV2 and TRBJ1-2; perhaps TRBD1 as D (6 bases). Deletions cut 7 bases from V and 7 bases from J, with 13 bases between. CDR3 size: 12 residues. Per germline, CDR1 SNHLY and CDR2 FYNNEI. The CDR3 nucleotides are TGTGCCAGCAAAACGGGGGGGCCTGGCTACACCTTC. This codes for CASKTGGPGYTF.

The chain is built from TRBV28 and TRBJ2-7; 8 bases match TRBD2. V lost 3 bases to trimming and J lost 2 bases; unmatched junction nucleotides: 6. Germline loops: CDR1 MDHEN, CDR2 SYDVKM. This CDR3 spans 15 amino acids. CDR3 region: CASSFPGTRTYEQYF. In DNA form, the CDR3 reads TGTGCCAGCAGTTTCCCCGGGACTAGAACCTACGAGCAGTACTTC.

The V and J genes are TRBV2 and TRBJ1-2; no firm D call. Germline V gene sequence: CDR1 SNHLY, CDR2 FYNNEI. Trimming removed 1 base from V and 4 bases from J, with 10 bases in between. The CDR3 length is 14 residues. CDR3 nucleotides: TGTGCCAGCAGTGAAGGTGGTAGGGTCTATGGCTACACCTTC. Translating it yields CASSEGGRVYGYTF.

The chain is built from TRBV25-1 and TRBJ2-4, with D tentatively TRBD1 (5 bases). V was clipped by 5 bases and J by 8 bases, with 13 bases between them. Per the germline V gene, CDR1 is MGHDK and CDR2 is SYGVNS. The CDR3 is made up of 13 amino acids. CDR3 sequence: CASSWQGLDIQYF. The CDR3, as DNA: TGTGCCAGCAGTTGGCAGGGTTTGGACATTCAGTACTTC.

As DNA, the CDR3 is TGTGCCTGGAGGAACAGACAGCCTCCTGACTATGGCTACACCTTC. Translated: CAWRNRQPPDYGYTF. The chain combines TRBV30 with TRBJ1-2; maybe TRBD1 (5 bases). The CDR3 is 15 residues long. Trimming removed 3 bases from V and 3 bases from J, with 17 bases in between. Germline V lookup: CDR1 GTSNPN, CDR2 SVGIG (reference sequence). Filled out from reference TRBV30 and TRBJ1-2, the complete variable domain reads SQTIHQWPATLVQPVGSPLSLECTVEGTSNPNLYWYRQAAGRGLQLLFYSVGIGQISSEVPQNLSASRPQDRQFILSSKKLLLSDSGFYLCAWRNRQPPDYGYTFGSGTRLTVV.